Sequencing of this T cell receptor (beta chain) was carried out in a study of OX40 agonist ivuxolimab in advanced cancers. The overall study: Patients with hepatocellular carcinoma, melanoma, renal cell or head and neck cancer made up the dose-escalation patients. Whole-study results and caveats: No antigen was identified for the clonally expanded peripheral T cells. A proportion of nonresponders additionally exhibited low normalized T-cell clonal expansion.

Comment on this clone: Its antigen remains unknown.

Germline loops: CDR1 LGHNA, CDR2 YSLEER. V was trimmed by 0 bases and J by 3 bases, leaving 9 bases between them. The CDR3 sequence is 14 residues long. Sequencing was performed with immunoSEQ multiplex PCR; in TCRdb, only in-frame clones are kept and a portion is missing. In the table there are 49,000 or so clones, about 89% of which are singletons. The sequence derives from an adult with an advanced solid tumor such as melanoma, head and neck, liver or kidney cancer. V gene TRBV4-3 combines with J gene TRBJ2-7; D uncertain. The specimen was CD4+ or CD8+ T cells sorted from blood, collected in a trial of the OX40 agonist ivuxolimab. Written as DNA, the CDR3 is TGCGCCAGCAGCCAAGATGACTTTCGCTACGAGCAGTACTTC. It is translated as CASSQDDFRYEQYF.